The 30 T cell receptor beta chains presented below share a single source sample, sequenced in a study of blood T cell repertoires in COVID-19. Using immunoSEQ multiplex PCR, the repertoire was profiled, and TCRdb retains in-frame clones only, with some absent. The sample has tens of thousands of clones; 75% to 90% are singletons. Sequenced sample: peripheral blood. The source of these receptors is an elderly man with acute or convalescent COVID-19.

This chain joins TRBV7-6 and TRBJ1-2; D is ambiguous. CDR3 length equals 15 residues. The V gene's germline CDR1 is SGHVS and CDR2 FNYEAQ. Trimming took 1 base from V and 8 from J, leaving 17 bases between them. The chain's CDR3 is CASSLGIGGAGGYTF. Here the CDR3 DNA reads TGTGCCAGCAGCTTAGGTATAGGTGGTGCGGGAGGCTACACCTTC.

CDR3 region: CASSTGGVTEAFF. The CDR3 nucleotides are TGTGCCAGCAGTACAGGGGGCGTCACTGAAGCTTTCTTT. This chain links TRBV2 with TRBJ1-1; 9 bases are shared with TRBD1. The CDR3 contains 13 residues. Per the germline V gene, CDR1 is SNHLY and CDR2 is FYNNEI. With V trimmed by 5 bases and J by 4 bases, 2 bases remained unmatched.

The chain carries TRBV7-9 and TRBJ1-2; D is possibly TRBD1 (5 bases). The V end lost 2 bases, the J end lost 8 bases, and 15 bases lay between the germline ends. The CDR3 length is 14 residues. CDR1 SEHNR and CDR2 FQNEAQ come from the germline V gene (reference sequence). The CDR3 nucleotides are TGTGCCAGCAGCTTATTGTCGCAGGGAGGGGGCTACACCTTC. Its translation is CASSLLSQGGGYTF.

The J gene is TRBJ2-1, the V gene TRBV7-9; TRBD2 matches 14 bases. CDR3 length: 16 residues. CDR1 is SEHNR, CDR2 FQNEAQ, per germline (reference sequence). V dropped 5 bases and J dropped 6; count of bases not matched to a gene: 6. As DNA, the CDR3 is TGTGCCAGCAGCCCGGCGACTAGCGGGGGGGTCAATGAGCAGTTCTTC. Translating gives CASSPATSGGVNEQFF.

The rearrangement uses TRBV7-8 and TRBJ1-6, with D tentatively TRBD1 (5 bases). V was clipped by 5 bases and J by 6 bases, with 14 bases between them. Per germline, CDR1 SGHVS and CDR2 FQNEAQ. This CDR3 has 15 amino acids. In nucleotides, the CDR3 is TGTGCCAGCAGCCGGTGGGAAGGGGCTAATTCACCCCTCCACTTT. Translation: CASSRWEGANSPLHF.

Here the CDR3 DNA reads TGTGCCAGCAGCTTACCAGGGGCGAACACTGAAGCTTTCTTT. Translation: CASSLPGANTEAFF. The chain links TRBV7-9 to TRBJ1-1; the D gene is possibly TRBD1 (6 bases). The length of the CDR3 is 14 residues. Germline assignment: CDR1 SEHNR and CDR2 FQNEAQ (reference sequence). V lost 2 bases and J 1 base, leaving 8 bases between the germline ends.

The chain recombines TRBV5-1 with TRBJ2-1; TRBD2 aligns across 9 bases. V was pared by 0 bases and J by 8 bases, with 6 bases of the junction left unmatched. The CDR3 contains 15 residues. Germline assignment: CDR1 SGHRS and CDR2 YFSETQ. CDR3 sequence: CASSLGAGGRDEQFF. The CDR3 DNA follows: TGCGCCAGCAGCTTGGGAGCGGGGGGCCGGGATGAGCAGTTCTTC.

The rearrangement joins TRBV7-8 to TRBJ1-2; 9 bases are shared with TRBD1. CDR1 and CDR2 from the germline V gene are SGHVS and FQNEAQ. This CDR3 contains 17 residues. The V segment lost 0 bases and the J segment 7 bases; nucleotides outside the gene matches: 12. The CDR3: CASSLATIQGASGGYTF. Written as DNA, the CDR3 is TGTGCCAGCAGCTTAGCGACAATACAGGGGGCTAGCGGTGGCTACACCTTC.

This clone was seen just once. This chain links TRBV5-8 with TRBJ2-3; TRBD1 aligns across 7 bases. CDR1 and CDR2 from the germline V gene are SGHTS and YDEGEE. J was trimmed by 2 bases and V by 5 bases; bases with no gene match: 8. The CDR3 has 15 amino acids. The CDR3 DNA reads as TGTGCCAGCAGTCAAGGGGGCAGGGACACAGATACGCAGTATTTT. Translating gives CASSQGGRDTDTQYF.

This clone was counted once. This chain's CDR3 is CASSWGDRETQYF. The DNA for the CDR3 is TGCGCCAGCAGCTGGGGCGATCGAGAGACCCAGTACTTC. This rearrangement joins TRBV5-1 to TRBJ2-5; TRBD1 is a possible D gene (5 bases). This CDR3 contains 13 residues. The germline V gene encodes CDR1 SGHRS and CDR2 YFSETQ. The V end was cut by 3 bases, the J end by 4 bases, with 10 bases between.

The V gene is TRBV30, the J gene TRBJ2-2, with a tentative D call TRBD2 (5 bases). The V end lost 4 bases, the J end lost 7 bases, and 10 bases lay between the germline ends. The CDR3 has 12 amino acids. Germline V gene sequence: CDR1 GTSNPN, CDR2 SVGIG (reference sequence). CDR3 amino acids: CAWTEAGGELFF. The CDR3 DNA reads as TGTGCCTGGACGGAGGCCGGCGGGGAGCTGTTTTTT.

This chain uses TRBV5-6 with TRBJ1-3; 7 bases fit TRBD1. CDR3 length: 14 amino acids. Germline CDR1 and CDR2: SGHDT and YYEEEE. Unmatched junction bases numbered 4, after V lost 0 bases and J lost 7 bases. CDR3 DNA: TGTGCCAGCAGCTTGGTGGGGGACAGCAACACCATATATTTT. Protein product: CASSLVGDSNTIYF.

V is TRBV5-1 and J is TRBJ2-2, with a possible D match to TRBD1 (6 bases). The CDR3 covers 15 residues. CDR1 SGHRS and CDR2 YFSETQ come from the germline V gene. Between the trimmed V and J ends, which lost 4 bases and 2 bases, there was a span of 12 bases. In DNA, the CDR3 is TGCGCCAGCAGCCGCGGACAGACTAACACCGGGGAGCTGTTTTTT. Protein product: CASSRGQTNTGELFF.

The chain joins TRBV10-3 to TRBJ2-1, with 7 positions matching TRBD1. Germline V lookup: CDR1 ENHRY, CDR2 SYGVKD. The CDR3 contains 17 residues. The ends lost 6 bases at V and 6 bases at J; junction bases unmatched: 17. This CDR3 reads CAIRGERTISGGNEQFF. The DNA of the CDR3 is TGTGCCATCAGGGGGGAACGAACCATATCAGGGGGCAATGAGCAGTTCTTC.

The rearrangement links TRBV5-1 to TRBJ2-6, with a tentative D call TRBD2 (5 bases). Trimming shortened V by 4 bases and J by 4 bases, and 27 bases separated the two germline ends. Germline V gene sequence: CDR1 SGHRS, CDR2 YFSETQ. This CDR3 spans 20 amino acids. The CDR3 nucleotides read TGCGCCAGCAGCCCATCCCCCGGTTCCGGGGAGAGACCCGGGGCCAACGTCCTGACTTTC. Its protein product is CASSPSPGSGERPGANVLTF.

The genes are TRBV19 and TRBJ2-2; 9 bases are a match to TRBD2. The CDR3 is made up of 15 amino acids. Germline assignment: CDR1 LNHDA and CDR2 SQIVND (reference sequence). Germline trimming cut 6 bases from V and 4 bases from J; bases unmatched to any gene: 6. CDR3 DNA: TGTGCCAGTAGGCCACTAGCGGGCGGCACCGGGGAGCTGTTTTTT. Encoded protein: CASRPLAGGTGELFF.

This clone was seen once. This chain links TRBV7-2 with TRBJ2-7, with a weak D call TRBD2 (5 bases). V was trimmed by 5 bases and J by 3 bases, leaving 20 bases between them. The CDR3 spans 16 residues. Germline CDR1 is SGHTA and CDR2 is FQGNSA. As DNA, the CDR3 is TGTGCCAGCAGCCGTCCGAGCGGAAATAACCACTACGAGCAGTACTTC. This gives the protein CASSRPSGNNHYEQYF.

The chain links TRBV5-1 to TRBJ1-4, with a possible D match to TRBD1 (6 bases). V lost 0 bases and J 8 bases, leaving 20 bases between the germline ends. The CDR3 covers 17 residues. Germline V gives CDR1 SGHRS, CDR2 YFSETQ. CDR3 in amino acids: CASSLARVRGGDEKLFF. The CDR3 DNA reads as TGCGCCAGCAGCTTGGCCAGAGTCAGAGGGGGTGACGAAAAACTGTTTTTT.

This clone has just a few counts. V gene TRBV7-9 combines with J gene TRBJ1-1, with no clear D. V was trimmed by 7 bases and J by 1 base, leaving 13 bases between them. In germline, CDR1 is SEHNR, CDR2 FQNEAQ (reference sequence). The CDR3 has 14 residues. The CDR3 reads CASTSTRGNTEAFF. In nucleotides, the CDR3 is TGTGCCAGCACTTCCACCCGGGGGAACACTGAAGCTTTCTTT.

The chain couples TRBV5-8 to TRBJ2-6, with D maybe TRBD2 (5 bases). Germline CDR1 is SGHTS and CDR2 is YDEGEE. The length of the CDR3 is 17 residues. V was pared by 1 base and J by 0 bases, with 11 bases between. In nucleotides, the CDR3 is TGTGCCAGCAGCTTGTGGGGAGAAACCTCTGGGGCCAACGTCCTGACTTTC. This translates into CASSLWGETSGANVLTF.

The rearrangement joins TRBV6-2 or TRBV6-3 to TRBJ1-2; D is unclear. The germline V gene has CDR1 MNHEY and CDR2 SVGEGT. Trimming left V 2 bases short and J 2 bases short, with 6 bases between. The CDR3 has 13 amino acids. CDR3 bases: TGTGCCAGCAGTTACGACGGGAACTATGGCTACACCTTC. This encodes CASSYDGNYGYTF.

The CDR3, as DNA: TGTGCCAGCACCCTGAGGCAGGGGAATGGCTACACCTTC. Protein sequence: CASTLRQGNGYTF. The rearrangement uses TRBV6-5 and TRBJ1-2; perhaps TRBD1 as D (6 bases). Germline CDR1 and CDR2: MNHEY and SVGAGI. The CDR3 covers 13 residues. Trimming shortened V by 7 bases and J by 6 bases, and 15 bases separated the two germline ends.

This chain uses TRBV5-1 with TRBJ2-7, with TRBD1 matching over 7 bases. Trimming took 5 bases from V and 4 from J; bases not matched to a gene: 9. The CDR3 length is 14 residues. Germline CDR1 reads SGHRS; CDR2 reads YFSETQ. CDR3 sequence (DNA): TGCGCCAGCAGGTTAACCGGGACAGTTTACGAGCAGTACTTC. Translation gives CASRLTGTVYEQYF.

The chain is built from TRBV6-5 and TRBJ1-5; 8 bases map to TRBD1. The CDR3 consists of 14 residues. V lost 5 bases and J lost 6; bases outside the gene matches: 6. Germline loops: CDR1 MNHEY, CDR2 SVGAGI. DNA of the CDR3: TGTGCCAGCAGTCCGACAGGGGAGGTTCAGCCCCAGCATTTT. Translated, it gives CASSPTGEVQPQHF.

The chain uses TRBV7-9 and TRBJ2-1; the D gene is possibly TRBD1 (5 bases). The CDR3 contains 13 residues. In germline, CDR1 is SEHNR, CDR2 FQNEAQ (reference sequence). V lost 1 base to trimming and J lost 4 bases, with 5 bases between them. CDR3 residues: CASSLGQYNEQFF. The DNA for the CDR3 is TGTGCCAGCAGCTTAGGACAGTACAATGAGCAGTTCTTC.

The chain combines TRBV2 with TRBJ1-4; 10 bases are a match to TRBD1. Per the germline V gene, CDR1 is SNHLY and CDR2 is FYNNEI. J lost 14 bases, V lost 3 bases, and 9 bases had no gene match. The CDR3 sequence is 14 residues long. Written as DNA, the CDR3 is TGTGCCAGCAGTGAGACGCCGGGACAGGGGCTCCTGTTTTTT. It specifies CASSETPGQGLLFF.

This rearrangement joins TRBV10-3 to TRBJ1-6; 7 nucleotides line up with TRBD1. The germline gives CDR1 ENHRY, CDR2 SYGVKD. V was clipped by 2 bases and J by 5 bases; unmatched bases: 3. CDR3 length: 15 amino acids. CDR3 region: CAISERGTDNSPLHF. For the CDR3, the DNA is TGTGCCATCAGTGAGAGGGGGACAGATAATTCACCCCTCCACTTT.

V usage is TRBV27 and J usage is TRBJ1-5; 10 bases line up with TRBD1. V trimming: 3 bases; J trimming: 15 bases; junction bases outside the gene matches: 11. The germline gives CDR1 MNHEY, CDR2 SMNVEV (reference sequence). This CDR3 contains 14 residues. CDR3 bases: TGTGCCAGCAGTTTTAACCGGGACAGGGGACACATGCATTTT. It codes for CASSFNRDRGHMHF.

This chain connects TRBV11-2 to TRBJ2-2, with a possible D match to TRBD1 (5 bases). Germline lookup yields CDR1 SGHAT and CDR2 FQNNGV. V was cut by 3 bases and J by 1 base, with 12 bases left in between. The CDR3 has 16 residues. The CDR3, as DNA: TGTGCCAGCAGCTTGGTACAGGTGTGGAACACCGGGGAGCTGTTTTTT. This sequence encodes CASSLVQVWNTGELFF.

The chain employs TRBV6-4 and TRBJ2-2; 11 bases are shared with TRBD2. This CDR3 is built from 15 residues. Germline assignment: CDR1 MRHNA and CDR2 SNTAGT. V was pared by 6 bases and J by 3 bases, with 3 bases of the junction left unmatched. The CDR3 DNA is TGTGCCAGCAGCACGACTAGCGGGGACACCGGGGAGCTGTTTTTT. Translation: CASSTTSGDTGELFF.